The clone carrying this TCR beta chain was observed once. This sample stems from a study of blood T cell repertoires in COVID-19. Sequenced by immunoSEQ multiplex PCR; TCRdb stores in-frame clones only, minus some. Of over 120,000 clones listed, roughly 89% are singletons. The clonotype originates from a man aged 45-65 years who had recovered from COVID-19. The sample taken for sequencing was PBMCs or T cells enriched from blood (not recorded which).

CDR3 DNA: TGTGCCACCAGCAGAAGAACTAGCGGGAAAGACGAGCAGTACTTC. This translates into CATSRRTSGKDEQYF. J is TRBJ2-7 and V is TRBV15; 10 bases fit TRBD2. The CDR3 covers 15 residues. Germline values: CDR1 LNHNV, CDR2 YYDKDF (reference sequence). Losses at the gene ends were 2 bases for V and 5 bases for J; bases not matched to a gene: 6.